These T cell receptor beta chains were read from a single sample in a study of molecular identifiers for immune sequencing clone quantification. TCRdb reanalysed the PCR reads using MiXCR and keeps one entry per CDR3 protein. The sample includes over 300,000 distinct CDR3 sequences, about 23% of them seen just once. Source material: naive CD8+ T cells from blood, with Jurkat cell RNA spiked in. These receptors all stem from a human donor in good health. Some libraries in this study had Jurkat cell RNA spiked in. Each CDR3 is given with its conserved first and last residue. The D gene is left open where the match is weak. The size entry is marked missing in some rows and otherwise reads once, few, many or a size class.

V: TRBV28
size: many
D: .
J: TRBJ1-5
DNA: TGTGCCAGCATTTTAGGGAAACCCAATCAGCCCCAGCATTTT
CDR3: CASILGKPNQPQHF

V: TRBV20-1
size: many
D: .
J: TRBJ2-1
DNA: TGCAGTGCTAGAGGCACCGAGCAGTTCTTC
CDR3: CSARGTEQFF

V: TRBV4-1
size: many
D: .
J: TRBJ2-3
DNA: TGCGCCAGCAGCCAAGAAATGGATACGCAGTATTTT
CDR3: CASSQEMDTQYF

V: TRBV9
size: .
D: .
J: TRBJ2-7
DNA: TGTGCCAGCAGCGTAGAAGGAGGGCCCGCCCACGCGCAGTACTTC
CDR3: CASSVEGGPAHAQYF

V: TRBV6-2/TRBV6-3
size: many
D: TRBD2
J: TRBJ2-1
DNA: TGTGCCTGCAAGCGGACTAGCGGCAATGAGCAGTTCTTC
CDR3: CACKRTSGNEQFF

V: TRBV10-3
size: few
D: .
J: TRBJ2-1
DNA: TGTGCCATCAGCTTGGCCGGGGGCAGCTCCTACAATGAGCAGTTCTTC
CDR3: CAISLAGGSSYNEQFF

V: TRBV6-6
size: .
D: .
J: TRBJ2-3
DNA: TGTGACAGCAGTCCGCTCGGCCCCGAAGGAGATACGCAGTATTTT
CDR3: CDSSPLGPEGDTQYF

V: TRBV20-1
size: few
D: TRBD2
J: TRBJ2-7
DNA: TGCAGTGCTAGAGCGGGGACTAGCGCCTACGAGCAGTACTTC
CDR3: CSARAGTSAYEQYF

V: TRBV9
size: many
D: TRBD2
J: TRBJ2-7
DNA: TGTGCCAGCAGCCCGGGACTAGCGGGGCCCTCCTACGAGCAGTACTTC
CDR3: CASSPGLAGPSYEQYF

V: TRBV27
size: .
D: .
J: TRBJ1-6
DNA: TGTGCCAGCAGTTTTCCCCGTTCACCCCTCCACTTT
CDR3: CASSFPRSPLHF

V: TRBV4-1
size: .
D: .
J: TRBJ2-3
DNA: TGCGCCAGCAGCCAAGGGACGCGGGCAGGCTTACCAGATACGCAGTATTTT
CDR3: CASSQGTRAGLPDTQYF

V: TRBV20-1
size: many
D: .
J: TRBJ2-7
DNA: TGCAGTGCTGGGACCGGTTACGAGCAGTACTTC
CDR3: CSAGTGYEQYF

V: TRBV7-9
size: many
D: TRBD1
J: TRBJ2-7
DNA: TGTGCCAGCAGCCCGACGGAGGTAGGGGGCCGCGAGCAGTACTTC
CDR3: CASSPTEVGGREQYF

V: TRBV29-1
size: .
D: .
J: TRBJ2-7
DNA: TGCAGCGATGGCAGGGGTAGGTACGAGCAGTACTTC
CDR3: CSDGRGRYEQYF

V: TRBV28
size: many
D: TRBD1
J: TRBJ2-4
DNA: TGTGCCAGCAGTACCTATCAGGGGGAGGCCAAAAACATTCAGTACTTC
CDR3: CASSTYQGEAKNIQYF

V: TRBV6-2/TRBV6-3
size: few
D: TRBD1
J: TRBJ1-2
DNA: TGTGCCAGCAACTTTGGACAGGGCGGCTATGGCTACACCTTC
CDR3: CASNFGQGGYGYTF

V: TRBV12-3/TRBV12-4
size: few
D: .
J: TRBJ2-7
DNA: TGTGCCAGCAGTCCGCTCCATGACAGCGAGCAGTACTTC
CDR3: CASSPLHDSEQYF

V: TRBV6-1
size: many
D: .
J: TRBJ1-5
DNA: TGTGCCAGCATTAGCAGGGAGGGCCATCAGCCCCAGCATTTT
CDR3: CASISREGHQPQHF

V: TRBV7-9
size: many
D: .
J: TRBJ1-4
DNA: TGTGCCAGCAGAACATTAAAGGATGAAAAACTGTTTTTT
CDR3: CASRTLKDEKLFF

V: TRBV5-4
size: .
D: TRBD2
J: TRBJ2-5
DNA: TGTGCCATCGGGACTAGCGAATCGCCGCGATCAGAGACCCAGTACTTC
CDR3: CAIGTSESPRSETQYF

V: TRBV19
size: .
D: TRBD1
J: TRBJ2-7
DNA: TGTGCCAGTAGTATAACCGGACAGGGGGCCTACGAGCAGTACTTC
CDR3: CASSITGQGAYEQYF

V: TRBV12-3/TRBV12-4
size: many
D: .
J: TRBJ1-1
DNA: TGTGCCAGCAGTTTAATCTTCGGTAACGAAGCTTTCTTT
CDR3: CASSLIFGNEAFF

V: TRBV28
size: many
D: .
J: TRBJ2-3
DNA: TGTGCCAGCAGTTTAAGGGGTATGGGCACAGATACGCAGTATTTT
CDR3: CASSLRGMGTDTQYF

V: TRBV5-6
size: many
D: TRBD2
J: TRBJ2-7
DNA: TGTGCCAGCAGCGCCGGGACTAACTACGAGCAGTACTTC
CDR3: CASSAGTNYEQYF

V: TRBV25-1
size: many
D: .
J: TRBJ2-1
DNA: TGTGCCAGCAGTGATTATGGCCGGCAGTTCTTC
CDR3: CASSDYGRQFF

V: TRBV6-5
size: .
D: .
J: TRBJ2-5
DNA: TGTGCCAGCAGTTACTCGACCGGGGTCCCCGGTCACCAAGAGACCCAGTACTTC
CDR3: CASSYSTGVPGHQETQYF

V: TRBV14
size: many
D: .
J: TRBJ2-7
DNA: TGTGCCAGCAGCCCAGCCTGGGTTAGCTCCTACGAGCAGTACTTC
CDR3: CASSPAWVSSYEQYF

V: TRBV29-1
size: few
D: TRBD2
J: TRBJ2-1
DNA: TGCAGCGTTGAAGGTTATAGCGGGGCGTCCTACAATGAGCAGTTCTTC
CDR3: CSVEGYSGASYNEQFF

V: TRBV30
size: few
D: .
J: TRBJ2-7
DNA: TGTGCCTGGCGTAGACAGGTTTCCTACGAGCAGTACTTC
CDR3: CAWRRQVSYEQYF

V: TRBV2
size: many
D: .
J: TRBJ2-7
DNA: TGTGCCAGCATGCCGAGTTCGGGGTACTCCTACGAGCAGTACTTC
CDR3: CASMPSSGYSYEQYF

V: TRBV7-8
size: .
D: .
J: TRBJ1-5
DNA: TGTGCCAGCAGCTTAAGGGGCTTTAGCAATCAGCCCCAGCATTTT
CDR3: CASSLRGFSNQPQHF

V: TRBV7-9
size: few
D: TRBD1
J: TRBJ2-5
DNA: TGTGCCAGCAGCCCAGACAGGGGGCTGGAGACCCAGTACTTC
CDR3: CASSPDRGLETQYF

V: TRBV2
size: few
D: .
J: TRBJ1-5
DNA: TGTGCCAGCAGTGAAGCGGAGGGCAGGGGATATCAGCCCCAGCATTTT
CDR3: CASSEAEGRGYQPQHF

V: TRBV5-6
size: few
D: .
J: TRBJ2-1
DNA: TGTGCCAGCAGCCCGGGGGCGGGCTCCTACAATGAGCAGTTCTTC
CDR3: CASSPGAGSYNEQFF

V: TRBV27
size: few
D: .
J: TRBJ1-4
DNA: TGTGCCAGCAGTTTGTGGGCTGACCAAAATGAAAAACTGTTTTTT
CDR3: CASSLWADQNEKLFF

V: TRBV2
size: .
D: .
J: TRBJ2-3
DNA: TGTGCCAGCAGCTCTCTTCCGGGAAAAAGCACAGATACGCAGTATTTT
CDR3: CASSSLPGKSTDTQYF

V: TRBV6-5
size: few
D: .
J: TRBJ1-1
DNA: TGTGCCAGCAGTTACTATGAGACGAACACTGAAGCTTTCTTT
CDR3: CASSYYETNTEAFF

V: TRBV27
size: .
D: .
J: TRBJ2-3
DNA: TGTGCCAGCAGTTTATTAAACCCGGCGGGTGGCACAGATACGCAGTATTTT
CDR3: CASSLLNPAGGTDTQYF

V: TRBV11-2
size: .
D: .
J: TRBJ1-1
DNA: TGTGCCAGCCGCTTAGGCGCCCGGGCGCGTTATGAAGCTTTCTTT
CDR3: CASRLGARARYEAFF

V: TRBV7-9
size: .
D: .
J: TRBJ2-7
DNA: TGTGCCCGCAGCTGGGCAGGGTACGAGCAGTACTTC
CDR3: CARSWAGYEQYF

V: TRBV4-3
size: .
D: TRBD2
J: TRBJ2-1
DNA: TGCGCCAGCAGCCAAGATCGAGCGGGAGCCTCCAATGAGCAGTTCTTC
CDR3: CASSQDRAGASNEQFF

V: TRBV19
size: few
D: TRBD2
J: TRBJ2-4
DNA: TGTGCCAGTAGTCCCGGACTAGCGGGGGGTCCTCTTATGGCCAAAAACATTCAGTACTTC
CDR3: CASSPGLAGGPLMAKNIQYF

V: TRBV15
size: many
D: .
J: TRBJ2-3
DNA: TGTGCCACCAGCCAATATACCGGGATCACAGATACGCAGTATTTT
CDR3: CATSQYTGITDTQYF

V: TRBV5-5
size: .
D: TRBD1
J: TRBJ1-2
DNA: TGTGCCAGCAGCTTGTCGGGGACAGAGTATGGCTACACCTTC
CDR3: CASSLSGTEYGYTF

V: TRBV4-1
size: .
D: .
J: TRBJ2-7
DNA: TGCGCCAGCAGCCACTCTACGGCCTACGAGCAGTACTTC
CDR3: CASSHSTAYEQYF

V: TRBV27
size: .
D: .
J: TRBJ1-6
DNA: TGTGCCAGCAGTTTAGGGATTGTGATGGGTTTCAATTCACCCCTCCACTTT
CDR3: CASSLGIVMGFNSPLHF

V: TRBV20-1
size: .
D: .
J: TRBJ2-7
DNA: TGCAGTGCTAGAGTGACTAGAGTACCCTACGAGCAGTACTTC
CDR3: CSARVTRVPYEQYF

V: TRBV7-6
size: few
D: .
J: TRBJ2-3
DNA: TGTGCCAGCAGCTTAGAGGGGGACGACACAGATACGCAGTATTTT
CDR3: CASSLEGDDTDTQYF

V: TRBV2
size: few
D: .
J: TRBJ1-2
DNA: TGTGCCAGCAGTGAGACCAGATCGTATGGCTACACCTTC
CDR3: CASSETRSYGYTF

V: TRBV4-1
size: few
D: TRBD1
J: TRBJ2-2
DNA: TGCGCCAGCAGCCGCGGACAGGGGAGGGCCGGGGAGCTGTTTTTT
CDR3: CASSRGQGRAGELFF

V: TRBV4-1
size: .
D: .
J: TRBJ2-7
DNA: TGCGCCAGCAGCCAGTGGGGGGGCGATGGGGAGCAGTACTTC
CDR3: CASSQWGGDGEQYF

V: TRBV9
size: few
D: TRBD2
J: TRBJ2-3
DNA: TGTGCCAGCAGCGCTTCACTAGCGGGAGGGCCAGATACGCAGTATTTT
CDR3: CASSASLAGGPDTQYF

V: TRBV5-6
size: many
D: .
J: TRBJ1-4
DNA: TGTGCCAGCAGCTTGGGGCAAGGAGAAAAACTGTTTTTT
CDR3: CASSLGQGEKLFF

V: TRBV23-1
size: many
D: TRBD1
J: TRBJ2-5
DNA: TGCGCCAGCAGTCTCCCCACAGGGGACCGCCAAGAGACCCAGTACTTC
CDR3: CASSLPTGDRQETQYF